This TCR beta chain appears in the sequencing data of a study of human CD8 memory T cell subsets. The PBMC came from buffy coats of healthy donors. Negative magnetic selection enriched total CD8+ T cells. Sequencing libraries of TCR beta were made by UMI-labeled 5' RACE. TCRdb processed the 5' RACE reads again and assigns one entry to each CDR3 protein, with no DNA. This table holds fewer than 20,000 distinct CDR3 sequences. To note about this clonotype: Its antigen is not identified.

Overall study results and limits: Estimation with Chao1 suggested higher diversity among stem-like memory T cells relative to precursor exhausted T cells.

Germline CDR1 is MNHEY and CDR2 is SVGAGI. CDR3 length: 13 amino acids. The chain links TRBV6-5 to TRBJ1-1. This TCR was recovered from a human donor in good health. Sequencing was carried out using CD8+ T cells from PBMCs. The CDR3 loop reads CASSYEARAEAFF.